This T cell receptor (beta chain) was profiled in a study of blood T cell repertoires in COVID-19. The wider study: Acute-phase and convalescent COVID-19 samples originated in the United States, Italy and Spain. Sources were T cells, B-cell-depleted T cells, or PBMCs; the material itself was cDNA or gDNA.

In the original analysis: Researchers report that nucleated cell counts were estimated from reference gene primer amplification. Clones were read by immunoSEQ multiplex PCR, and TCRdb kept only the in-frame ones, dropping some. The V and J calls and clone size were taken over from that table, and D and trimming were inferred from the DNA. The table includes 60,000 to 70,000 clones, 85% to 90% detected once. Losses at the gene ends were 4 bases for V and 4 bases for J; bases not matched to a gene: 2. CDR3 size: 14 residues. Per the germline V gene, CDR1 is LGHDT and CDR2 is YNNKEL (reference sequence).

The source is an older woman with acute or convalescent COVID-19. The sample taken for sequencing was peripheral blood. The chain carries TRBV3-1 (or the pseudogene TRBV3-2) and TRBJ2-2; 8 nucleotides agree with TRBD2. In DNA form, the CDR3 reads TGTGCCAGCAGCCCCCGGGGGGGCACCGGGGAGCTGTTTTTT. Protein: CASSPRGGTGELFF.